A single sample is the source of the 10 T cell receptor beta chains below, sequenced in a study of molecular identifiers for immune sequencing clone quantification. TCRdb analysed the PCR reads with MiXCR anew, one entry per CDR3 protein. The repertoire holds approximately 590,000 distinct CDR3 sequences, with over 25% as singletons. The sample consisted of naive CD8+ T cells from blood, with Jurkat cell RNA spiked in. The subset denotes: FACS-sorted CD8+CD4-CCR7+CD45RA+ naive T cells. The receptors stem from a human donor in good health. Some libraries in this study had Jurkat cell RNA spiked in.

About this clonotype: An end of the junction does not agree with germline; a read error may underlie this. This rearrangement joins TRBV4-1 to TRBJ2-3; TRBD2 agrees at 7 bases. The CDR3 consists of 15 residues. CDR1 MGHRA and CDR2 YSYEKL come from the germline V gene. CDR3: CASSREERSTDTQYF. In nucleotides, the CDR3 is TGCGCTAGCAGCCGGGAGGAAAGGAGCACAGATACGCAGTATTTT.

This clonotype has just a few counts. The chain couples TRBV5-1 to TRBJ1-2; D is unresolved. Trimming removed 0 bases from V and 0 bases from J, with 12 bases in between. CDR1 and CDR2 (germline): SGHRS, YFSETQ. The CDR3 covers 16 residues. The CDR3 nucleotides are TGCGCCAGCAGCTTGGAGCCGGGGTTAGCTAACTATGGCTACACCTTC. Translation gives CASSLEPGLANYGYTF. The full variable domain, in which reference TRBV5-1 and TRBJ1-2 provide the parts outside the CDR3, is KAGVTQTPRYLIKTRGQQVTLSCSPISGHRSVSWYQQTPGQGLQFLFEYFSETQRNKGNFPGRFSGRQFSNSRSEMNVSTLELGDSALYLCASSLEPGLANYGYTFGSGTRLTVV.

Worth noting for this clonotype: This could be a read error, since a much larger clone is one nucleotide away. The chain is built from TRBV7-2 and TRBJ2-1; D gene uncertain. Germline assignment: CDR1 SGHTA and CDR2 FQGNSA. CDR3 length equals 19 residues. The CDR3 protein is CASGLLPGSRNVPYNEQFF. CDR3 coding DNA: TGTGCCAGCGGCTTACTCCCCGGCTCCCGTAATGTCCCCTACAATGAGCAGTTCTTC. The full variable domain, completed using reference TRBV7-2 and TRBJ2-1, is GAGVSQSPSNKVTEKGKDVELRCDPISGHTALYWYRQSLGQGLEFLIYFQGNSAPDKSGLPSDRFSAERTGGSVSTLTIQRTQQEDSAVYLCASGLLPGSRNVPYNEQFFGPGTRLTVL.

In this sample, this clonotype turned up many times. The CDR3 region has the DNA TGTGCCAGCAGTTTAAGCGGGAGAGTTGATACGCAGTATTTT. Its protein is CASSLSGRVDTQYF. The chain is built from TRBV28 and TRBJ2-3; 8 nucleotides match TRBD2. The V gene's germline CDR1 is MDHEN and CDR2 SYDVKM. V shed 2 bases and J 6 bases; nucleotides not matched to a gene: 4. This CDR3 has 14 amino acids.

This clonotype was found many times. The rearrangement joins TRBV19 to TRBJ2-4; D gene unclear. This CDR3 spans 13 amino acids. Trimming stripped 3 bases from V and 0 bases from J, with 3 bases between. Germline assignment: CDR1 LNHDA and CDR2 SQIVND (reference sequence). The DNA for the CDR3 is TGTGCCAGTAGTATTCAAGCCAAAAACATTCAGTACTTC. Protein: CASSIQAKNIQYF.

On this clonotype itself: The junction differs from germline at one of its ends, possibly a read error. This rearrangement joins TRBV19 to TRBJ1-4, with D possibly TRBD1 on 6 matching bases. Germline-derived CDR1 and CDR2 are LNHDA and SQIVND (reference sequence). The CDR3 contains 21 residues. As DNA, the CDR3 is TGTGCCAGTAGCCACTGGACAGAAATCATACTAAACGGGGACTCTAATAAAAAACTGTTTTTT. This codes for CASSHWTEIILNGDSNKKLFF.

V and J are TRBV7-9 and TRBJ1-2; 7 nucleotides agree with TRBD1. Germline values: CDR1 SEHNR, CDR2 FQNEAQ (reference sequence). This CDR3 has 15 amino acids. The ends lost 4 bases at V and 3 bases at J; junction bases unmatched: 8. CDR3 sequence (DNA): TGTGCCAGCAGCTCTTCGACAGGGACCCACTATGGCTACACCTTC. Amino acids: CASSSSTGTHYGYTF.

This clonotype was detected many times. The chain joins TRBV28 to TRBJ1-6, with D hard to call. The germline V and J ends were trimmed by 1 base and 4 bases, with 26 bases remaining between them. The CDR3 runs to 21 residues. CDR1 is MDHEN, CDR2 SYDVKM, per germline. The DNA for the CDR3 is TGTGCCAGCAGTTTATATTTTTTCGGAGGGTCAGGAGGAGAGTATAATTCACCCCTCCACTTT. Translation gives CASSLYFFGGSGGEYNSPLHF.

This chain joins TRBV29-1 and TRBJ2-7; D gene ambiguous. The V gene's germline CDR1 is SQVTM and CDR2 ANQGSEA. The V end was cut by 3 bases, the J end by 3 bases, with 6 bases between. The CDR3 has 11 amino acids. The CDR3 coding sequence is TGCAGCGTTGAGGGGTACTACGAGCAGTACTTC. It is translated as CSVEGYYEQYF.

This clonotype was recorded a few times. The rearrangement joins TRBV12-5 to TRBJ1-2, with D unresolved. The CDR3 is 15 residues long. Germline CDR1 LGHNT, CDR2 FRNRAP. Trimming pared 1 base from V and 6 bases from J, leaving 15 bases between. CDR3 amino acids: CASGLALGEGNGYTF. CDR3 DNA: TGTGCTAGTGGTTTGGCGCTGGGAGAGGGCAATGGCTACACCTTC.